This TCR beta chain was captured by sequencing in a study of tumor and adjacent non-tumor tissue in lung cancer. The template was RNA from unsorted bulk tissue. TCRbeta libraries were built with three rounds of nested PCR, modified from ARM-PCR. TCRdb redid the calling of the multiplex PCR reads with MiXCR, one entry per CDR3 protein. The repertoire consists of around 74,000 distinct CDR3 sequences, with approximately 68% occurring once and the leading ten covering roughly an eighth. The V end was cut by 6 bases, the J end by 11 bases, with 23 bases between. Germline CDR1 reads MNHEY; CDR2 reads SVGAGI. The CDR3 extends over 15 amino acids.

V gene TRBV6-5 combines with J gene TRBJ2-1; tentative D call: TRBD2 (5 bases). This TCR came from a woman in her 70s with non-small cell lung cancer. The sequencing input was lung tumor tissue. CDR3 coding DNA: TGTGCCAGCAGCCTACTAGAGGGAGTGCTGAATAAGCAGTTCTTC. Amino acids: CASSLLEGVLNKQFF.